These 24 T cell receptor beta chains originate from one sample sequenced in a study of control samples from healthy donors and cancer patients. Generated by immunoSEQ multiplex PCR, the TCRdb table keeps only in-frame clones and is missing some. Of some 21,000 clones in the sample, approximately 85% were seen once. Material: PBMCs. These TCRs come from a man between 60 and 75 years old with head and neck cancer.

The CDR3 DNA reads TGTGCCAGTAGTATAGACCCTCACAGGGGGGACAATGAGCAGTTCTTC. It yields the protein CASSIDPHRGDNEQFF. V gene TRBV19 combines with J gene TRBJ2-1, with 8 bases lining up with TRBD1. The CDR3 extends over 16 amino acids. In germline, CDR1 is LNHDA, CDR2 SQIVND (reference sequence). Germline trimming cut 0 bases from V and 5 bases from J; bases unmatched to any gene: 6.

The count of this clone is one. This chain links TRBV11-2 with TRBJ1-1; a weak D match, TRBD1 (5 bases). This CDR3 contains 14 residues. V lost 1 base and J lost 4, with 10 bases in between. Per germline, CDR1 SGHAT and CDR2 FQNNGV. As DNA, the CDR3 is TGTGCCAGCAGCTTAGTATCAGGGACCACTGAAGCTTTCTTT. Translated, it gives CASSLVSGTTEAFF.

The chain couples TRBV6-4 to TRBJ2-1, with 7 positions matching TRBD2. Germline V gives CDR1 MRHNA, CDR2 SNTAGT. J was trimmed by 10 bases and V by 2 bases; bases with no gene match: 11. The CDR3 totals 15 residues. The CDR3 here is CASSDEKGGTEEQFF. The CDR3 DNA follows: TGTGCCAGCAGTGACGAAAAGGGAGGGACGGAGGAGCAGTTCTTC.

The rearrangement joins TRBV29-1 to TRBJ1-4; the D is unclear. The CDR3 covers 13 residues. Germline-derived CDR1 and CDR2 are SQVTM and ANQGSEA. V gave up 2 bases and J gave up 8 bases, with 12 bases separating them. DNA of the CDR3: TGCAGCGTTGAATTCGTGGGGAGCGAAAAACTGTTTTTT. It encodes CSVEFVGSEKLFF.

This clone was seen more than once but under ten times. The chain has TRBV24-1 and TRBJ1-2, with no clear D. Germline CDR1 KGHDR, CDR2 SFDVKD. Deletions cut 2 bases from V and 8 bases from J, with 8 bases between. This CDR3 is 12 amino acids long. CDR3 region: CATSDSKGGYTF. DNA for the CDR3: TGTGCCACCAGTGATTCTAAAGGGGGCTACACCTTC.

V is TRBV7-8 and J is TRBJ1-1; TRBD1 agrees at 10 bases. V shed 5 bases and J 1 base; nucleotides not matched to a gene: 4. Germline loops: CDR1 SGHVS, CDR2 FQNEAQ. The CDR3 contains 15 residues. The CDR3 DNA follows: TGTGCCAGCAGCCCGACAGGGGGCAAGAACACTGAAGCTTTCTTT. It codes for CASSPTGGKNTEAFF.

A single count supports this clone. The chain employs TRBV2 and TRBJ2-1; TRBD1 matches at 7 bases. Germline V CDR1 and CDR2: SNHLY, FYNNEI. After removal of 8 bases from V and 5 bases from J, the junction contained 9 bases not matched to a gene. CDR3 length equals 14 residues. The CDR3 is CASLAGQGDNEQFF. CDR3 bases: TGTGCCAGCCTGGCCGGTCAGGGGGACAATGAGCAGTTCTTC.

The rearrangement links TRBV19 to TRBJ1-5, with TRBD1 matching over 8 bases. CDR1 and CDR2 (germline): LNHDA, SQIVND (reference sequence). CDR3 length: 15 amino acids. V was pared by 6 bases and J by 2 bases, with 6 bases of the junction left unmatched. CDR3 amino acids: CASRLQGAGNQPQHF. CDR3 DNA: TGTGCCAGTAGGTTGCAGGGGGCCGGCAATCAGCCCCAGCATTTT.

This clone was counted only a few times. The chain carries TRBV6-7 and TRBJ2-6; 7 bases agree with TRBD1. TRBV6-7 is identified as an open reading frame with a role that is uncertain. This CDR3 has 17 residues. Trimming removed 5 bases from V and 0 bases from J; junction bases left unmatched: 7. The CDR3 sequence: CASSTTGMGSGANVLTF. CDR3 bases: TGTGCCAGCAGTACGACAGGGATGGGCTCTGGGGCCAACGTCCTGACTTTC.

The CDR3 sequence is CASSQDPTSAYEQYF. In DNA, the CDR3 is TGTGCCAGCAGCCAAGATCCAACGTCGGCCTACGAGCAGTACTTC. This chain joins TRBV4-2 and TRBJ2-7; D unresolved. The CDR3 loop spans 15 amino acids. The germline gives CDR1 LGHNA, CDR2 YNFKEQ. The V gene lost 0 bases and the J gene lost 2 bases, with 11 bases spanning the gap.

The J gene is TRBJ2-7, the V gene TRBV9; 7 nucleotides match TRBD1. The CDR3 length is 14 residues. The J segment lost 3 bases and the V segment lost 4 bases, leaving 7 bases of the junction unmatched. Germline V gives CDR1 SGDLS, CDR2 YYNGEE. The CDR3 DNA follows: TGTGCCAGCAGCCCCAGACAGGGTATCTACGAGCAGTACTTC. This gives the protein CASSPRQGIYEQYF.

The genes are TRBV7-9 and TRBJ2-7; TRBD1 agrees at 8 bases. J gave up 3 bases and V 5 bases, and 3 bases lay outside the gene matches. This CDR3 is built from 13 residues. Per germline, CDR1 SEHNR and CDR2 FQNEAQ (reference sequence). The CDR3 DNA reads TGTGCCAGCAGCCGTGGACAGGGCTACGAGCAGTACTTC. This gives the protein CASSRGQGYEQYF.

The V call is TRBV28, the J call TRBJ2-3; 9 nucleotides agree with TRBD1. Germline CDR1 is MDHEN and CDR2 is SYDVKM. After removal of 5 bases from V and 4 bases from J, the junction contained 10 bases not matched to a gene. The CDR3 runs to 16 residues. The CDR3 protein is CASSLLLGQGPDTQYF. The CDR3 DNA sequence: TGTGCCAGCAGTCTCCTATTGGGACAGGGCCCAGATACGCAGTATTTT.

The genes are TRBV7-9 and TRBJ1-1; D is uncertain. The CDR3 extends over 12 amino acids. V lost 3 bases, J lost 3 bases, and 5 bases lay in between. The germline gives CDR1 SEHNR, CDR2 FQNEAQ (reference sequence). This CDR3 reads CASSFGDTEAFF. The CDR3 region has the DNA TGTGCCAGCAGCTTTGGGGACACTGAAGCTTTCTTT.

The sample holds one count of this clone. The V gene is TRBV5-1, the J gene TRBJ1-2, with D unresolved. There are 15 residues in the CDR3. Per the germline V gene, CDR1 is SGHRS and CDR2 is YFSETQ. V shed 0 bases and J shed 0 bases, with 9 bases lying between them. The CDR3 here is CASSLDDIANYGYTF. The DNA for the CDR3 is TGCGCCAGCAGCTTGGACGATATCGCTAACTATGGCTACACCTTC.

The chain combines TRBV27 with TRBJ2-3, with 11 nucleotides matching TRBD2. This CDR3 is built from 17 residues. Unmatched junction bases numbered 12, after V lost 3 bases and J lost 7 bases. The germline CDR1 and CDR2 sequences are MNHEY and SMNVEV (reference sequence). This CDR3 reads CASSLLLIAGGPNTQYF. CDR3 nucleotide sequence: TGTGCCAGCAGTTTGCTCCTTATAGCGGGAGGGCCAAATACGCAGTATTTT.

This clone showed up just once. The CDR3 loop is CASSEALLKYSGNTIYF. CDR3 DNA sequence: TGTGCCAGCAGTGAAGCGCTTCTAAAATACTCTGGAAACACCATATATTTT. The V gene is TRBV2, the J gene TRBJ1-3; D gene ambiguous. Germline values: CDR1 SNHLY, CDR2 FYNNEI. The length of the CDR3 is 17 residues. The V end was cut by 0 bases, the J end by 0 bases, with 12 bases between.

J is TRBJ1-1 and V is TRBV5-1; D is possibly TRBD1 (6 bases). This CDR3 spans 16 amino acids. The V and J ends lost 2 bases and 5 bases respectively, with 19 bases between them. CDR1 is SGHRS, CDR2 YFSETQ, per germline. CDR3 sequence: CASSFFQGPAGTEAFF. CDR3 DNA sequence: TGCGCCAGCAGCTTCTTTCAGGGGCCCGCGGGAACTGAAGCTTTCTTT.

CDR3 sequence (DNA): TGTGCCAGCAGTTTATCCCCGGGACGCCGGGCTTTCTTT. Residues: CASSLSPGRRAFF. The chain joins TRBV28 to TRBJ1-1; the D gene is possibly TRBD1 (5 bases). The CDR3 has 13 residues. V lost 1 base and J lost 11, with 14 bases in between. Germline CDR1 and CDR2: MDHEN and SYDVKM.

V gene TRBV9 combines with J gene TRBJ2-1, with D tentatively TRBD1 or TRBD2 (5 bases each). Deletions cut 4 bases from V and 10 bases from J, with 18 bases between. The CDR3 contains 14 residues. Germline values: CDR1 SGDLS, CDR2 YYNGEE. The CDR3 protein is CASSLGTMVAEQFF. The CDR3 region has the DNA TGTGCCAGCAGCCTGGGGACCATGGTTGCCGAGCAGTTCTTC.

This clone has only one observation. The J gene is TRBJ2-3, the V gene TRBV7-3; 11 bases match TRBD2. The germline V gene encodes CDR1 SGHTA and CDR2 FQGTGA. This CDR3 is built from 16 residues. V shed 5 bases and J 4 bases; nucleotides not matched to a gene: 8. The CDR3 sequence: CASSALAGGWADTQYF. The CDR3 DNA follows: TGTGCCAGCAGCGCCTTAGCGGGAGGGTGGGCAGATACGCAGTATTTT.

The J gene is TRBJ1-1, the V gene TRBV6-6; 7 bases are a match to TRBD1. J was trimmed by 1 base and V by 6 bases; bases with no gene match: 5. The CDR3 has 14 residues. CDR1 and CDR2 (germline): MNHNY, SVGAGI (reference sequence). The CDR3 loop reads CASRPGQKNTEAFF. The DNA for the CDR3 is TGTGCCAGCAGACCGGGACAGAAGAACACTGAAGCTTTCTTT.

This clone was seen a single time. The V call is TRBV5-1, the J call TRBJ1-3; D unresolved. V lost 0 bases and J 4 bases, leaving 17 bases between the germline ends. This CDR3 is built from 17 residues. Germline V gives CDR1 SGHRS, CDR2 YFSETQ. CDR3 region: CASSLGTTKNTGNTIYF. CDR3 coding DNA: TGCGCCAGCAGCTTGGGGACGACTAAGAATACCGGAAACACCATATATTTT.

The CDR3 DNA sequence: TGTGCCAGCAGCCCAAGGTGGGAGGGCACTGAAGCTTTCTTT. Translation: CASSPRWEGTEAFF. The chain carries TRBV5-4 and TRBJ1-1; D is unresolved. Germline V gene data show CDR1 as SGHNT and CDR2 as YYREEE (reference sequence). Trimming stripped 4 bases from V and 4 bases from J, with 14 bases between. The CDR3 contains 14 residues. Combining the CDR3 with reference TRBV5-4 and TRBJ1-1 gives the whole variable domain ETGVTQSPTHLIKTRGQQVTLRCSSQSGHNTVSWYQQALGQGPQFIFQYYREEENGRGNFPPRFSGLQFPNYSSELNVNALELDDSALYLCASSPRWEGTEAFFGQGTRLTVV.